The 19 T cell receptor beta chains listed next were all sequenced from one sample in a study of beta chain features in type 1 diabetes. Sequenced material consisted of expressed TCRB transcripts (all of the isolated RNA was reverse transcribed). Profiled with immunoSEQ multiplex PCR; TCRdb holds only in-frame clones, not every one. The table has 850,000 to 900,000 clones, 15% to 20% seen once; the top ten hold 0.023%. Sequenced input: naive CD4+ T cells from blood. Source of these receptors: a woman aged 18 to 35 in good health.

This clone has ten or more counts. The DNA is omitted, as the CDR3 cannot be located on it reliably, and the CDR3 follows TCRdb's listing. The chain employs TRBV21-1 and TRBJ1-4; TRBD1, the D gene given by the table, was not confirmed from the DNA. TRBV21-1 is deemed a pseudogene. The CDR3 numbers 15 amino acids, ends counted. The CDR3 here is CASSKWGQGNEKLFF.

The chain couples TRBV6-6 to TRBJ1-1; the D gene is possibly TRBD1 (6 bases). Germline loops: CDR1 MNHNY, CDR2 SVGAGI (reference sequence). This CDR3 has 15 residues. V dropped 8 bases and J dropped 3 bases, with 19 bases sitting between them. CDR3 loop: CASGTGGIGDTEAFF. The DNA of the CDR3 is TGTGCCAGCGGTACGGGGGGCATCGGGGACACTGAAGCTTTCTTT.

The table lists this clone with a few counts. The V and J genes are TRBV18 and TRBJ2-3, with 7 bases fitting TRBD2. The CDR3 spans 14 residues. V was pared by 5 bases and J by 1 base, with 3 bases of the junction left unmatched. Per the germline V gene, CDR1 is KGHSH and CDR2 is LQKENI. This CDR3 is CASSTTSGTDTQYF. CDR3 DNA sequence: TGTGCCAGCTCAACAACTAGCGGCACAGATACGCAGTATTTT.

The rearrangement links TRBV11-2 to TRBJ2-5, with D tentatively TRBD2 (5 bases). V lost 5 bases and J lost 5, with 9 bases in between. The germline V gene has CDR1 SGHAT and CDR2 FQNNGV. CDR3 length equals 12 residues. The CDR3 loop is CASSPRRETQYF. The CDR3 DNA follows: TGTGCCAGCAGCCCCCGGAGGGAGACCCAGTACTTC.

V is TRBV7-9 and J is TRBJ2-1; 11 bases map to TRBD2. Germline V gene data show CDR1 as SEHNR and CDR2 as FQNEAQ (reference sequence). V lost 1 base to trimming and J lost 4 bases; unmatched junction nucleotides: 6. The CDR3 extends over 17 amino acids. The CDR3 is CASSLGLAGGPYNEQFF. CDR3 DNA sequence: TGTGCCAGCAGCTTAGGGCTAGCGGGAGGTCCTTACAATGAGCAGTTCTTC.

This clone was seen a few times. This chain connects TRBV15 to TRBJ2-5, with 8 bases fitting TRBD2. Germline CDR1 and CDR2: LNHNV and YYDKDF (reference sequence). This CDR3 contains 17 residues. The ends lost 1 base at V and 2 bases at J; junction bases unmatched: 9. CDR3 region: CATSRGRGGRRQETQYF. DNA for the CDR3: TGTGCCACCAGCAGAGGTAGAGGCGGGAGGAGGCAAGAGACCCAGTACTTC. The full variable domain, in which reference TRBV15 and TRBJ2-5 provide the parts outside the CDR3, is DAMVIQNPRYQVTQFGKPVTLSCSQTLNHNVMYWYQQKSSQAPKLLFHYYDKDFNNEADTPDNFQSRRPNTSFCFLDIRSPGLGDTAMYLCATSRGRGGRRQETQYFGPGTRLLVL.

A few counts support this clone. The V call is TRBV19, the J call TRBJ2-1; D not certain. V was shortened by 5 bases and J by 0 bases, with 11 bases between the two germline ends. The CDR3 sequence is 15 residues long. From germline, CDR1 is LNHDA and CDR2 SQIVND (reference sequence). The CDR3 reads CASSVDSSSYNEQFF. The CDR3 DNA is TGTGCCAGTAGTGTCGATTCTAGCTCCTACAATGAGCAGTTCTTC. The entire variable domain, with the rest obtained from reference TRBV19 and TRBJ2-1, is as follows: DGGITQSPKYLFRKEGQNVTLSCEQNLNHDAMYWYRQDPGQGLRLIYYSQIVNDFQKGDIAEGYSVSREKKESFPLTVTSAQKNPTAFYLCASSVDSSSYNEQFFGPGTRLTVL.

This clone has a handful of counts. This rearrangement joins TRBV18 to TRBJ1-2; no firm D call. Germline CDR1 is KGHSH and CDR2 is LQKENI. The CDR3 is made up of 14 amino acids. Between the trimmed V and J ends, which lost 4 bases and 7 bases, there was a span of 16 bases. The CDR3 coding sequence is TGTGCCAGCTCACATCAAAACTGGACTAGTGGCTACACCTTC. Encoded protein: CASSHQNWTSGYTF.

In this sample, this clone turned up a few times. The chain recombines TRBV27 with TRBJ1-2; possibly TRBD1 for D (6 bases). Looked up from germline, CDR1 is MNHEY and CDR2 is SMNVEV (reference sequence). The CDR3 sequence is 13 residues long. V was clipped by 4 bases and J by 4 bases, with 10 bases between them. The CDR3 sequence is CASSSQDSYGYTF. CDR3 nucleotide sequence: TGTGCCAGCAGTTCCCAGGACAGCTATGGCTACACCTTC.

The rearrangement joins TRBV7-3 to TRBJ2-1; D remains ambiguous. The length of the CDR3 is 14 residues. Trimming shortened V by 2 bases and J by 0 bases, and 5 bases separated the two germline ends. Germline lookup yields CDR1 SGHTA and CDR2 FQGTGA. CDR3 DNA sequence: TGTGCCAGCAGCTTACGACCCTCCTACAATGAGCAGTTCTTC. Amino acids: CASSLRPSYNEQFF.

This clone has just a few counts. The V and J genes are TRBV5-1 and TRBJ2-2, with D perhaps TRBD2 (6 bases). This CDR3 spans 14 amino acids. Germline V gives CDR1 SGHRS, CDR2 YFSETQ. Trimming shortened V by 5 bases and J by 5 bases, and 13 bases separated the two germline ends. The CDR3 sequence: CASSWDFATGELFF. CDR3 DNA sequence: TGCGCCAGCAGTTGGGACTTTGCGACCGGGGAGCTGTTTTTT.

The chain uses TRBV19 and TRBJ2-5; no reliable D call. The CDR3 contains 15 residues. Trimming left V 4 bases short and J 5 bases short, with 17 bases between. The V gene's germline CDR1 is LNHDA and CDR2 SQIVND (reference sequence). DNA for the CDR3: TGTGCCAGTAGTACTGGAACCGTGGGATTGGAGACCCAGTACTTC. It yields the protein CASSTGTVGLETQYF.

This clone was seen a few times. This CDR3 reads CASSASSGRGRETQYF. The DNA for the CDR3 is TGTGCCAGCTCAGCCAGTAGCGGGAGAGGACGGGAGACCCAGTACTTC. The chain employs TRBV18 and TRBJ2-5; TRBD2 aligns across 9 bases. CDR3 length: 16 residues. CDR1 and CDR2 from the germline V gene are KGHSH and LQKENI. Trimming at V came to 5 bases and at J to 5 bases, leaving 12 bases not matched to a gene.

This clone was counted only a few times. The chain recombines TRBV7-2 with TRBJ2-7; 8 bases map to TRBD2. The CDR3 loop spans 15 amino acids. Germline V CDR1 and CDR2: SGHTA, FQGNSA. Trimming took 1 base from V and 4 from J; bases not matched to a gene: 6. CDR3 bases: TGTGCCAGCAGCTTAGGAGCGGGAGATCGGTACGAGCAGTACTTC. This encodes CASSLGAGDRYEQYF.

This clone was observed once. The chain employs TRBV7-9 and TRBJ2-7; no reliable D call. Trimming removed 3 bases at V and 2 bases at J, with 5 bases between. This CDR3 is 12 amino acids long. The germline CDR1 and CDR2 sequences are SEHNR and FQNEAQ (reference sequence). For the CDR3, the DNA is TGTGCCAGCAGCTTTCTCCCCTACGAGCAGTACTTC. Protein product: CASSFLPYEQYF.

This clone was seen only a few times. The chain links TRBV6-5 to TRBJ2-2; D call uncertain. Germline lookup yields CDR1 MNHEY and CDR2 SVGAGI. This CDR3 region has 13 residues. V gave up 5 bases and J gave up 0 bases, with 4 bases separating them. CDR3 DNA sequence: TGTGCCAGCAGTAAATCGAACACCGGGGAGCTGTTTTTT. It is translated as CASSKSNTGELFF.

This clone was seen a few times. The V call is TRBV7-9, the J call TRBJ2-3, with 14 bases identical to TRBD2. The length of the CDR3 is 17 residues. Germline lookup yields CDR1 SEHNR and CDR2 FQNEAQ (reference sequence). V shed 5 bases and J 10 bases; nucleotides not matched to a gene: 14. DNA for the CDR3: TGTGCCAGCAGCCTTAAAAGCGGACTAGCGGGAGGCTCAGCGCAGTATTTT. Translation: CASSLKSGLAGGSAQYF.

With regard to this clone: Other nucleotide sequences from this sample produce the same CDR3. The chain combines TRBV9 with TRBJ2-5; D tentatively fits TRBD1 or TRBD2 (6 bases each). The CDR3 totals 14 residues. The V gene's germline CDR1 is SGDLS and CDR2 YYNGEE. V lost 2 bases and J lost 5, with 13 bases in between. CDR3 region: CASSVRGALETQYF. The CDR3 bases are TGTGCCAGCAGCGTGAGGGGGGCGCTTGAGACCCAGTACTTC. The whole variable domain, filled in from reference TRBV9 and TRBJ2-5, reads DSGVTQTPKHLITATGQRVTLRCSPRSGDLSVYWYQQSLDQGLQFLIQYYNGEERAKGNILERFSAQQFPDLHSELNLSSLELGDSALYFCASSVRGALETQYFGPGTRLLVL.

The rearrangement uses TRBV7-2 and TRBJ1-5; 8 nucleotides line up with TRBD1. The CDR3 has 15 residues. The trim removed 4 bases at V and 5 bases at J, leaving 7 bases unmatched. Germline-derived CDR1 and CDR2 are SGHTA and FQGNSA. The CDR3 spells CASSSGQGFYQPQHF. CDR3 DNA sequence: TGTGCCAGCAGCTCAGGACAGGGATTTTATCAGCCCCAGCATTTT.